This entry describes one T cell receptor (beta chain). The PCR template was genomic DNA. The TCR beta CDR3 region was amplified using 30 forward and 13 reverse primers. A single record per CDR3 protein comes from TCRdb applying MiXCR to the multiplex PCR reads. The table shows 250,000 to 300,000 distinct CDR3 sequences, with over 45% occurring only once. This sample stems from a study of type 1 and type 2 diabetes patients. The V end was cut by 0 bases, the J end by 1 base, with 11 bases between. The CDR3 sequence is 16 residues long. Germline loops: CDR1 SGHDN, CDR2 FVKESK. The clonotype was recovered from a man aged 18 to 29 with type 2 diabetes. What was sequenced was peripheral blood mononuclear cells (PBMCs). V and J are TRBV14 and TRBJ2-3; tentatively, D is TRBD2 (6 bases). In DNA form, the CDR3 reads TGTGCCAGCAGCCAAGAATCGGGAGTGGGCACAGATACGCAGTATTTT. Its protein is CASSQESGVGTDTQYF.